The 31 T cell receptor beta chains in this list originate from one sample, sequenced in a study of PD-L1 blockade in urothelial cancer. Some clones are missing from TCRdb's copy, which holds only in-frame ones; the method was immunoSEQ multiplex PCR. The sample carries fewer than 60,000 clones, around 80% recorded once. The time point denotes: pretreatment peripheral blood. The specimen comprised PBMCs, sampled around atezolizumab (anti-PD-L1) treatment. All receptors come from a man between 65 and 85 years old with urothelial cancer.

The rearrangement links TRBV7-8 to TRBJ1-1; D is unclear. This CDR3 comprises 13 residues. V lost 2 bases to trimming and J lost 2 bases, with 6 bases between them. The germline CDR1 and CDR2 sequences are SGHVS and FQNEAQ. CDR3 loop: CASSLIPNTEAFF. DNA for the CDR3: TGTGCCAGCAGCTTAATTCCAAACACTGAAGCTTTCTTT.

The chain is built from TRBV6-4 and TRBJ2-5; TRBD2 aligns across 12 bases. The CDR3 is 14 amino acids. Per germline, CDR1 MRHNA and CDR2 SNTAGT. J lost 5 bases, V lost 6 bases, and 4 bases had no gene match. This chain's CDR3 is CASSPTSGGETQYF. CDR3 DNA: TGTGCCAGCAGCCCGACTAGCGGGGGCGAGACCCAGTACTTC.

The rearrangement joins TRBV6-5 to TRBJ2-1; weak D call: TRBD2 (5 bases). The V and J ends lost 5 bases and 7 bases respectively, with 18 bases between them. Germline V lookup: CDR1 MNHEY, CDR2 SVGAGI. The CDR3 covers 15 residues. The CDR3 DNA is TGTGCCAGCAGTCAGGCGCGGGCCGTCCCAAATGAGCAGTTCTTC. Encoded protein: CASSQARAVPNEQFF.

The count of this clone is one. The V and J genes are TRBV5-1 and TRBJ2-1; D unresolved. Between the trimmed V and J ends, which lost 4 bases and 7 bases, there was a span of 9 bases. CDR1 is SGHRS and CDR2 is YFSETQ in the germline V gene. There are 12 residues in the CDR3. Here the CDR3 reads CASSLLRNEQFF. CDR3 nucleotide sequence: TGCGCCAGCAGCCTGTTGCGAAATGAGCAGTTCTTC.

The rearrangement joins TRBV7-2 to TRBJ2-1; 8 bases match TRBD1. Germline V CDR1 and CDR2: SGHTA, FQGNSA. V gave up 0 bases and J gave up 10 bases; unmatched junction bases: 2. This CDR3 contains 13 residues. The chain's CDR3 is CASSLARDREQFF. The CDR3 DNA is TGTGCCAGCAGCTTAGCCCGGGACAGGGAGCAGTTCTTC.

The V gene is TRBV18, the J gene TRBJ1-5; 11 nucleotides align to TRBD1. CDR1 is KGHSH, CDR2 LQKENI, per germline. V gave up 3 bases and J gave up 0 bases; unmatched junction bases: 1. The CDR3 has 16 amino acids. The CDR3 loop is CASSPGQGASNQPQHF. The CDR3 DNA follows: TGTGCCAGCTCACCCGGACAGGGGGCTAGCAATCAGCCCCAGCATTTT.

This clone was found once. DNA of the CDR3: TGTGCCAGCAGTGAAAGGCGGCAGGGGGGCACTGAAGCTTTCTTT. This sequence encodes CASSERRQGGTEAFF. The chain recombines TRBV2 with TRBJ1-1; TRBD1 matches at 7 bases. The CDR3 contains 15 residues. Per germline, CDR1 SNHLY and CDR2 FYNNEI. Trimming at V came to 2 bases and at J to 4 bases, leaving 7 bases not matched to a gene.

The chain employs TRBV19 and TRBJ1-1, with D perhaps matching TRBD1 (5 bases). The germline CDR1 and CDR2 sequences are LNHDA and SQIVND (reference sequence). The CDR3 sequence is 11 residues long. The V end lost 9 bases, the J end lost 6 bases, and 11 bases lay between the germline ends. CDR3 sequence reads: CASGGFSEAFF. DNA of the CDR3: TGTGCCAGCGGGGGATTTTCTGAAGCTTTCTTT.

The CDR3: CASRLGTGFDGYTF. The CDR3 DNA reads TGTGCCAGCAGGCTAGGAACAGGGTTCGATGGCTACACCTTC. The V call is TRBV4-2, the J call TRBJ1-2, with a possible D match to TRBD1 (6 bases). Germline V CDR1 and CDR2: LGHNA, YNFKEQ. This CDR3 is built from 14 residues. The V end was cut by 6 bases, the J end by 6 bases, with 17 bases between.

This rearrangement joins TRBV5-1 to TRBJ1-5; TRBD1 matches 8 bases. J was trimmed by 4 bases and V by 4 bases; bases with no gene match: 7. Germline loops: CDR1 SGHRS, CDR2 YFSETQ. This CDR3 has 15 amino acids. CDR3 region: CASSPGTGWNQPQHF. The CDR3 DNA reads TGCGCCAGCAGCCCCGGGACAGGTTGGAATCAGCCCCAGCATTTT.

The DNA of the CDR3 is TGTGCCACCAGCAGAGGAGGCACCGGGGAGCTGTTTTTT. Its translation: CATSRGGTGELFF. The V and J genes are TRBV15 and TRBJ2-2; D unresolved. Germline values: CDR1 LNHNV, CDR2 YYDKDF (reference sequence). The V gene lost 1 base and the J gene lost 4 bases, with 4 bases spanning the gap. The CDR3 extends over 13 amino acids.

The chain recombines TRBV30 with TRBJ2-3; TRBD2 agrees at 13 bases. V lost 1 base and J lost 6; bases outside the gene matches: 10. The CDR3 loop spans 17 amino acids. Germline loops: CDR1 GTSNPN, CDR2 SVGIG (reference sequence). CDR3 sequence reads: CAWSALAGGHFVDTQYF. CDR3 DNA: TGTGCCTGGAGTGCACTAGCGGGGGGGCATTTTGTGGATACGCAGTATTTT.

The chain joins TRBV4-3 to TRBJ1-1; perhaps TRBD1 as D (6 bases). CDR1 is LGHNA, CDR2 YSLEER, per germline. Trimming stripped 3 bases from V and 3 bases from J, with 11 bases between. This CDR3 comprises 14 residues. The CDR3 protein is CASSHLGGDTEAFF. CDR3 coding DNA: TGCGCCAGCAGCCACCTAGGGGGGGACACTGAAGCTTTCTTT.

The CDR3 DNA follows: TGTGCCAGCAGCGTACTAGCGGGGGGGAGAGAGACCCAGTACTTC. It is translated as CASSVLAGGRETQYF. The rearrangement joins TRBV7-2 to TRBJ2-5; 13 nucleotides align to TRBD2. The ends lost 5 bases at V and 4 bases at J; junction bases unmatched: 4. This CDR3 has 15 amino acids. The germline gives CDR1 SGHTA, CDR2 FQGNSA.

This clone was seen once. The genes are TRBV20-1 and TRBJ2-5, with D maybe TRBD1 (5 bases). Germline V gene lookup returns CDR1 DFQATT and CDR2 SNEGSKA (reference sequence). Trimming removed 6 bases from V and 10 bases from J, with 12 bases in between. The CDR3 loop spans 10 amino acids. CDR3 sequence (DNA): TGCAGTGCCTCAAGAGACAGCCAGTACTTC. Translating gives CSASRDSQYF.

The rearrangement uses TRBV4-1 and TRBJ1-6, with no clear D. This CDR3 has 16 residues. V lost 0 bases, J lost 1 base, and 7 bases lay in between. CDR1 MGHRA and CDR2 YSYEKL come from the germline V gene. CDR3 bases: TGCGCCAGCAGCCAAGAGGGCACTTCCTATAATTCACCCCTCCACTTT. Protein sequence: CASSQEGTSYNSPLHF.

CDR3 in amino acids: CASSQDYILSYEQYF. In DNA form, the CDR3 reads TGCGCCAGCAGCCAAGATTACATCCTCTCCTACGAGCAGTACTTC. The chain is built from TRBV4-3 and TRBJ2-7; no definite D call. Germline V lookup: CDR1 LGHNA, CDR2 YSLEER. The V end lost 0 bases, the J end lost 0 bases, and 9 bases lay between the germline ends. CDR3 size: 15 residues.

The chain carries TRBV28 and TRBJ2-1; 9 bases align to TRBD2. Unmatched junction bases numbered 8, after V lost 5 bases and J lost 0 bases. Germline-derived CDR1 and CDR2 are MDHEN and SYDVKM. The CDR3 is 17 amino acids. The CDR3 region has the DNA TGTGCCAGCAGTGTAGCGGGAGCTTCTAGCTCCTACAATGAGCAGTTCTTC. Its protein product is CASSVAGASSSYNEQFF.

The chain links TRBV13 to TRBJ1-2, with TRBD1 matching 8 bases. CDR3 length: 16 residues. The germline CDR1 and CDR2 sequences are PRHDT and FYEKMQ (reference sequence). V shed 0 bases and J 7 bases; nucleotides not matched to a gene: 10. This CDR3 is CASSLGLTGVAFGYTF. The CDR3 coding sequence is TGTGCCAGCAGCTTAGGCCTGACAGGGGTGGCCTTTGGCTACACCTTC.

CDR3 residues: CASSAGLAYEQYF. CDR3 sequence (DNA): TGTGCCAGCAGCGCCGGACTAGCCTACGAGCAGTACTTC. The chain recombines TRBV5-6 with TRBJ2-7, with TRBD2 identical over 7 bases. The CDR3 contains 13 residues. CDR1 is SGHDT and CDR2 is YYEEEE in the germline V gene. With 4 bases clipped from V and 2 bases from J, the junction kept 3 bases outside the gene matches.

The chain couples TRBV2 to TRBJ2-5; TRBD2 aligns across 10 bases. Germline assignment: CDR1 SNHLY and CDR2 FYNNEI. V shed 6 bases, J shed 5 bases, and the junction held 12 bases outside the gene matches. The CDR3 has 16 residues. CDR3: CASSPTVGSGGETQYF. CDR3 DNA: TGTGCCAGCAGCCCAACCGTGGGTAGCGGGGGGGAGACCCAGTACTTC.

This chain connects TRBV9 to TRBJ2-7; 11 bases map to TRBD1. Trimming took 3 bases from V and 5 from J; bases not matched to a gene: 10. CDR1 and CDR2 from the germline V gene are SGDLS and YYNGEE. The CDR3 totals 16 residues. In DNA, the CDR3 is TGTGCCAGCAGCGCCGTCGGGACAGGGGGGACCCACGAGCAGTACTTC. Translating it yields CASSAVGTGGTHEQYF.

The rearrangement links TRBV28 to TRBJ1-5; D ambiguous. Per the germline V gene, CDR1 is MDHEN and CDR2 is SYDVKM. The length of the CDR3 is 13 residues. The V gene lost 2 bases and the J gene lost 3 bases, with 5 bases spanning the gap. CDR3 nucleotides: TGTGCCAGCAGTTTAGAGGTCAATCAGCCCCAGCATTTT. Encoded protein: CASSLEVNQPQHF.

This clone was detected once. The V and J genes are TRBV5-5 and TRBJ2-7; TRBD1 is a possible D gene (6 bases). This CDR3 is 14 amino acids long. Germline loops: CDR1 SGHKS, CDR2 YYEKEE (reference sequence). Trimming shortened V by 1 base and J by 2 bases, and 10 bases separated the two germline ends. The DNA for the CDR3 is TGTGCCAGCAGCTTGTATCCAGGGGCCTACGAGCAGTACTTC. This translates into CASSLYPGAYEQYF.

A few counts support this clone. The CDR3 loop is CASSDRGPGNTIYF. CDR3 nucleotides: TGTGCCAGCAGTGACAGGGGGCCCGGAAACACCATATATTTT. V is TRBV2 and J is TRBJ1-3, with 8 bases fitting TRBD1. This CDR3 is 14 amino acids long. Trimming at V came to 3 bases and at J to 4 bases, leaving 2 bases not matched to a gene. In germline, CDR1 is SNHLY, CDR2 FYNNEI. The variable domain in full, with the rest retrieved from reference TRBV2 and TRBJ1-3, is EPEVTQTPSHQVTQMGQEVILRCVPISNHLYFYWYRQILGQKVEFLVSFYNNEISEKSEIFDDQFSVERPDGSNFTLKIRSTKLEDSAMYFCASSDRGPGNTIYFGEGSWLTVV.

The chain is built from TRBV5-6 and TRBJ2-5; D possibly corresponds to TRBD1 (6 bases). The germline V gene has CDR1 SGHDT and CDR2 YYEEEE. V gave up 4 bases and J gave up 11 bases, with 21 bases separating them. This CDR3 is built from 14 residues. The CDR3 coding sequence is TGTGCCAGCAGCCTCCGTACAGGGCTAAGGGAGCAGTACTTC. Amino acids: CASSLRTGLREQYF.

The chain employs TRBV7-2 and TRBJ2-7; possibly TRBD1 for D (5 bases). Looked up from germline, CDR1 is SGHTA and CDR2 is FQGNSA. The length of the CDR3 is 14 residues. Trimming shortened V by 5 bases and J by 4 bases, and 15 bases separated the two germline ends. The CDR3 reads CASSRQNSGYEQYF. The CDR3 nucleotides read TGTGCCAGCAGCCGGCAAAATTCAGGGTACGAGCAGTACTTC.

A single count supports this clone. The V gene is TRBV15, the J gene TRBJ1-6; D call uncertain. V was clipped by 2 bases and J by 11 bases, with 13 bases between them. CDR3 length: 14 amino acids. From germline, CDR1 is LNHNV and CDR2 YYDKDF (reference sequence). CDR3 protein: CATSRQSTETPLHF. For the CDR3, the DNA is TGTGCCACCAGCAGACAATCGACGGAGACACCCCTCCACTTT. The variable domain in full, completed from reference TRBV15 and TRBJ1-6, reads DAMVIQNPRYQVTQFGKPVTLSCSQTLNHNVMYWYQQKSSQAPKLLFHYYDKDFNNEADTPDNFQSRRPNTSFCFLDIRSPGLGDTAMYLCATSRQSTETPLHFGNGTRLTVT.

This sequence joins TRBV5-4 and TRBJ2-3, with 7 bases fitting TRBD1. Unmatched junction bases numbered 4, after V lost 6 bases and J lost 0 bases. The CDR3 extends over 14 amino acids. Per germline, CDR1 SGHNT and CDR2 YYREEE (reference sequence). This chain's CDR3 is CASTQGLSTDTQYF. The CDR3 nucleotides are TGTGCCAGCACACAGGGGCTAAGCACAGATACGCAGTATTTT.

The genes are TRBV28 and TRBJ1-1; a possible D gene is TRBD1 (6 bases). CDR1 and CDR2 from the germline V gene are MDHEN and SYDVKM. The CDR3 is made up of 14 amino acids. With 3 bases removed from V and 0 bases from J, the gap between germline ends came to 8 bases. This chain's CDR3 is CASSFYRVNTEAFF. CDR3 DNA: TGTGCCAGCAGTTTTTACAGGGTGAACACTGAAGCTTTCTTT.

The chain employs TRBV27 and TRBJ1-3; 8 bases line up with TRBD1. The germline gives CDR1 MNHEY, CDR2 SMNVEV (reference sequence). V was clipped by 5 bases and J by 2 bases; unmatched bases: 8. This CDR3 region has 16 residues. For the CDR3, the DNA is TGTGCCAGCAGTGTCACAGGGGGGATAACTGGAAACACCATATATTTT. Translating it yields CASSVTGGITGNTIYF.